This TCR beta chain was identified in a study of shared clonotypes between healthy human individuals. Concerning this clone itself: Its target is not known.

Overall study findings and caveats: Compared with clonotypes that all four donors shared, non-shared clonotypes had lower generation probabilities.

This CDR3 comprises 15 residues. The germline CDR1 and CDR2 sequences are SGDLS and YYNGEE. V lost 4 bases and J 4 bases, leaving 15 bases between the germline ends. Sequenced by immunoSEQ multiplex PCR; TCRdb stores in-frame clones only, minus some. The sample has roughly 1 million clones, approximately 80% seen once. The material sequenced was memory CD4+ T cells from PBMCs. Subset meaning: CD45RA-negative fraction. The sequence came from a man aged 18-30 years in good health. Some clones in this sample may be carry-over from other donors' samples. The V call is TRBV9, the J call TRBJ1-3, with D tentatively TRBD1 (5 bases). The CDR3 region is CASSSPSRGGNTIYF. The CDR3 coding sequence is TGTGCCAGCAGCTCCCCCTCGAGGGGAGGAAACACCATATATTTT.